This T cell receptor beta chain stems from a study of T cells after yellow fever vaccination (dated by TCRdb to the late 2010s). With respect to the entire study: The SMART-Seq v4 Ultra Low Input RNA kit was used to prepare libraries from fractions with low cell numbers. To follow T-cell clones before and after primary and booster YFV17D yellow fever vaccination, bulk TCR alpha and beta repertoires were sequenced over time. Two healthy male donors, one aged 18 to 30 and one aged 30 to 40 years, were included in the cohort. Bulk PBMC replicates and cell subsets were isolated from blood drawn at multiple timepoints before and after both primary and secondary immunization.

The treatment or condition label, read with the paper, signifies: live attenuated yellow fever vaccine strain. At each blood-draw timepoint, two biological replicates of bulk PBMCs were obtained. A standard Ficoll-Paque protocol was used to isolate PBMCs from peripheral blood. RNA was extracted with TriZol from bulk PBMCs, CD4 and CD8 fractions, and dextramer-positive and dextramer-negative fractions. Synthesis of TCR cDNA relied on 5'RACE template switching, a step that introduced a universal primer site along with unique molecular identifiers. Priming of cDNA synthesis was performed from both the TCR alpha and TCR beta constant segments. Library amplification involved two PCR steps, and the second step added sample barcodes and sequencing adapters. Sequencing of libraries was performed on Illumina HiSeq 2500 (2x100 bp) or NovaSeq (2x150 bp). From the authors' description of their analysis: MIGEC was used to demultiplex reads and collapse the reads into UMI consensus sequences, and MiXCR was used for V(D)J alignment. Vaccine-responding clonotypes were defined with edgeR using replicate PBMC samples, requiring FDR below 0.01 and a log2 fold change above 5 up to day 15. CD4 or CD8 identity was assigned to each bulk clonotype according to whether the clonotype was present at higher abundance in the sequenced CD4 repertoire or the sequenced CD8 repertoire. Starting from the raw public reads, TCRdb applied fastp trimming at Q25, assembled clones with MiXCR and retained in-frame beta chains. A single entry per CDR3 protein holds the most common genes and DNA from its merged rows. TCRdb's processing, not the study's, gives the V and J calls here. Counted in this sample were fewer than 450,000 distinct CDR3 sequences; roughly 8% of them appeared once. Approximately 15% of the sample lies in the top ten.

General study outcomes and caveats: Most clones expanded after primary vaccination (about 95% of CD4 and roughly 91% of CD8) were re-detected after the booster, suggesting that broad memory maintenance occurred. The secondary T-cell response was found to be weaker but faster than the primary response, with a peak reached on day 5 rather than on day 15. A small share of clonotypes was detected in both CD4 and CD8 compartments, with the overlap likely arising from convergent recombination. FACS-sorted repertoires could contain abundant contaminating clonotypes from the bulk population, so computational filtering was required. Because only a couple of donors were included in the study, the extent to which the findings can be generalized is limited.

This clonotype showed up just a few times. Its recognized antigen is unknown. No much larger clonotype is one base removed from it; base qualities were not supplied. This specimen consisted of PBMCs, obtained 35 to 50 days after the first yellow fever vaccination. This TCR came from a young man who received the YFV17D yellow fever vaccine.

The CDR3 region: CASSVGPAQRVEEQYF. The nucleotide sequence is given as TGTGCCAGCAGCGTAGGGCCAGCACAGAGGGTCGAAGAGCAGTACTTC. The chain joins TRBV9 to TRBJ2-7; possibly the D gene is TRBD2, per 5 matching bases. The CDR3 sequence holds 16 residues, the cysteine and phenylalanine included. Kept here is only the CDR3 DNA, which spans 48 bases and is read in frame from base 1. V is cut by 0 bases and J by 7 bases, and the space between the germline ends is 20 bases. The germline V gene encodes CDR1 SGDLS and CDR2 YYNGEE. With all but the CDR3 taken from the reference TRBV9 and TRBJ2-7 genes, the full variable domain is: DSGVTQTPKHLITATGQRVTLRCSPRSGDLSVYWYQQSLDQGLQFLIQYYNGEERAKGNILERFSAQQFPDLHSELNLSSLELGDSALYFCASSVGPAQRVEEQYFGPGTRLTVT.